One sample yielded the 14 T cell receptor beta chains listed below, sequenced in a study of blood T cell repertoires in COVID-19. Clones were sequenced by immunoSEQ multiplex PCR, and TCRdb holds only the in-frame ones, with some missing. The repertoire has about 14,000 clones, about 83% of them found once; the top ten carry roughly 17%. The sample was peripheral blood. Receptors were obtained from a human donor with active COVID-19. The donor label of this sample is uncertain.

The chain joins TRBV18 to TRBJ2-3; possible D gene TRBD2, 6 bases. The CDR3 contains 15 residues. CDR1 and CDR2 (germline): KGHSH, LQKENI. V lost 4 bases to trimming and J lost 9 bases, with 20 bases between them. As DNA, the CDR3 is TGTGCCAGCTCACAGCCGGGACTTACAAATTGGACGCAGTATTTT. Protein product: CASSQPGLTNWTQYF.

This clone was recorded a few times. The rearrangement uses TRBV6-5 and TRBJ2-5; 12 bases are a match to TRBD2. In germline, CDR1 is MNHEY, CDR2 SVGAGI. With V trimmed by 6 bases and J by 2 bases, 4 bases remained unmatched. The CDR3 has 15 residues. The CDR3 DNA sequence: TGTGCCAGCAGCATCCTAGCGGGGGGGCAAGAGACCCAGTACTTC. It specifies CASSILAGGQETQYF.

By sample fraction, this clone is medium-sized (0.01 to 0.1%). The chain joins TRBV19 to TRBJ1-2; D possibly corresponds to TRBD1 (6 bases). Germline-derived CDR1 and CDR2 are LNHDA and SQIVND (reference sequence). This CDR3 region has 16 residues. V shed 2 bases and J shed 2 bases, with 15 bases lying between them. The CDR3 is CASSIPNGQRNYGYTF. CDR3 sequence (DNA): TGTGCCAGTAGTATACCAAACGGACAGCGGAACTATGGCTACACCTTC.

The rearrangement uses TRBV29-1 and TRBJ1-2; 8 bases agree with TRBD1. V shed 3 bases and J 6 bases; nucleotides not matched to a gene: 6. From germline, CDR1 is SQVTM and CDR2 ANQGSEA. This CDR3 is 13 amino acids long. CDR3 in DNA: TGCAGCGTTGACCGTGACAGGGGCCATGGCTACACCTTC. Protein sequence: CSVDRDRGHGYTF.

V is TRBV5-4 and J is TRBJ2-5, with TRBD1 as a possible D gene (6 bases). Trimming took off 10 bases at V and 1 base at J, with 20 bases between the two ends. Germline V lookup: CDR1 SGHNT, CDR2 YYREEE (reference sequence). The CDR3 has 15 amino acids. The CDR3 protein is CASRRVGQSQETQYF. The CDR3 DNA follows: TGTGCCTCCAGACGGGTTGGACAGAGCCAAGAGACCCAGTACTTC.

The chain joins TRBV11-3 to TRBJ1-3; no definite D call. CDR1 is SGHNT, CDR2 YENEEA, per germline. The length of the CDR3 is 15 residues. V was trimmed by 6 bases and J by 0 bases, leaving 12 bases between them. The CDR3 DNA is TGTGCCAGCAGTCACGGTGGGCGCTCTGGAAACACCATATATTTT. This gives the protein CASSHGGRSGNTIYF.

The V and J genes are TRBV19 and TRBJ2-7; D possibly corresponds to TRBD1 (5 bases). The CDR3 spans 16 residues. The V end was cut by 4 bases, the J end by 4 bases, with 20 bases between. The V gene's germline CDR1 is LNHDA and CDR2 SQIVND (reference sequence). The CDR3 nucleotides read TGTGCCAGTAGTAGCGGTTTAGGGGAATTGGATTACGAGCAGTACTTC. Its translation is CASSSGLGELDYEQYF.

The J gene is TRBJ2-6, the V gene TRBV19; D unresolved. Germline CDR1 reads LNHDA; CDR2 reads SQIVND (reference sequence). Trimming removed 6 bases from V and 1 base from J, with 7 bases in between. There are 14 residues in the CDR3. CDR3 protein: CASRPSSGANVLTF. The CDR3, as DNA: TGTGCCAGTAGACCGAGTTCTGGGGCCAACGTCCTGACTTTC.

On this clone: A read error may account for a junction end that differs from germline. This chain connects TRBV7-7 to TRBJ2-1; TRBD1 might be the D (5 bases). The CDR3 contains 15 residues. Germline V gene sequence: CDR1 SSHAT, CDR2 FNYEAQ (reference sequence). CDR3 amino acids: CASSLGDSTYNEQFF. The CDR3 DNA follows: TGTGCTAGCAGCTTAGGAGACAGTACCTACAATGAGCAGTTCTTC.

V is TRBV12-5 and J is TRBJ2-6, with D tentatively TRBD1 (6 bases). CDR1 and CDR2 from the germline V gene are LGHNT and FRNRAP. The length of the CDR3 is 16 residues. Trimming shortened V by 1 base and J by 0 bases, and 7 bases separated the two germline ends. The CDR3 reads CASGLETGSGANVLTF. CDR3 coding DNA: TGTGCTAGTGGTTTGGAGACAGGCTCTGGGGCCAACGTCCTGACTTTC.

The CDR3 region is CASSFQENTEAFF. For the CDR3, the DNA is TGCGCCAGCAGCTTCCAGGAGAACACTGAAGCTTTCTTT. The chain employs TRBV5-1 and TRBJ1-1; D is unclear. Trimming removed 2 bases from V and 1 base from J, with 6 bases in between. The germline CDR1 and CDR2 sequences are SGHRS and YFSETQ. This CDR3 spans 13 amino acids.

This chain uses TRBV9 with TRBJ2-2; weak D call: TRBD2 (6 bases). V was trimmed by 2 bases and J by 4 bases, leaving 6 bases between them. Germline V lookup: CDR1 SGDLS, CDR2 YYNGEE. CDR3 length equals 13 residues. The CDR3 region has the DNA TGTGCCAGCAGCGTCGGGGGCACCGGGGAGCTGTTTTTT. Its protein is CASSVGGTGELFF.

The rearrangement links TRBV10-3 to TRBJ2-3, with TRBD2 identical over 7 bases. The V gene end was trimmed by 10 bases and the J gene end by 3 bases; junction bases not matched to a gene: 4. The CDR3 runs 12 residues. CDR1 is ENHRY and CDR2 is SYGVKD in the germline V gene. In DNA, the CDR3 is TGTGCCAACGGGGGGACTACAGATACGCAGTATTTT. Protein: CANGGTTDTQYF.

This chain joins TRBV6-5 and TRBJ1-2; 7 nucleotides agree with TRBD1. Germline V gives CDR1 MNHEY, CDR2 SVGAGI. J lost 8 bases, V lost 5 bases, and 14 bases had no gene match. The CDR3 consists of 15 residues. The CDR3 spells CASSPRQGGPEGYTF. CDR3 DNA: TGTGCCAGCAGTCCGAGACAGGGTGGACCTGAAGGCTACACCTTC.